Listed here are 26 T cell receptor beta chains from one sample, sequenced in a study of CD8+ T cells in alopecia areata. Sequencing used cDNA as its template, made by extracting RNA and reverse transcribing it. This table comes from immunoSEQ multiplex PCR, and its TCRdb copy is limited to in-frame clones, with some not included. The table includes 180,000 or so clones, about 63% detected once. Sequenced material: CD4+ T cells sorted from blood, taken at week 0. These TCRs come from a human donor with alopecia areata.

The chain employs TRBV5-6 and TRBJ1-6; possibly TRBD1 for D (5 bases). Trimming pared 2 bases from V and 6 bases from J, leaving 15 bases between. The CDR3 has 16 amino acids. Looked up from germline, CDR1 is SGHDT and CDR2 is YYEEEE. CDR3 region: CASSLLPGTSNSPLHF. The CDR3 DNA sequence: TGTGCCAGCAGCTTACTCCCAGGGACGAGTAATTCACCCCTCCACTTT. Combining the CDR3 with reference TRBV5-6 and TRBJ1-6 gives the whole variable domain DAGVTQSPTHLIKTRGQQVTLRCSPKSGHDTVSWYQQALGQGPQFIFQYYEEEERQRGNFPDRFSGHQFPNYSSELNVNALLLGDSALYLCASSLLPGTSNSPLHFGNGTRLTVT.

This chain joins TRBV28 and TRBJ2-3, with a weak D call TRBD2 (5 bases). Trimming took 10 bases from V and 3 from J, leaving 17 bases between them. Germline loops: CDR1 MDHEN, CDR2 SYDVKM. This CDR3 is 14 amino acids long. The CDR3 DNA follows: TGTGCCACCCTCCCCTTAGGGAGAACAGATACGCAGTATTTT. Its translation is CATLPLGRTDTQYF.

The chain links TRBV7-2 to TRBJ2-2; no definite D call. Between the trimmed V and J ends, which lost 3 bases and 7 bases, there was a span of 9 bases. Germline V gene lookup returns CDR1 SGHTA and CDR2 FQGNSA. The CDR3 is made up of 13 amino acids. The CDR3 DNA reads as TGTGCCAGCAGCTTGACATTCAGCGGGGAGCTGTTTTTT. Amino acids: CASSLTFSGELFF.

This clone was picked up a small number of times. The CDR3 region is CASSSGRYQETQYF. CDR3 in DNA: TGTGCCAGCAGTTCCGGGAGGTACCAAGAGACCCAGTACTTC. This chain connects TRBV6-5 to TRBJ2-5; 7 bases align to TRBD2. V shed 4 bases, J shed 0 bases, and the junction held 2 bases outside the gene matches. Germline CDR1 and CDR2: MNHEY and SVGAGI. The CDR3 is 14 residues long.

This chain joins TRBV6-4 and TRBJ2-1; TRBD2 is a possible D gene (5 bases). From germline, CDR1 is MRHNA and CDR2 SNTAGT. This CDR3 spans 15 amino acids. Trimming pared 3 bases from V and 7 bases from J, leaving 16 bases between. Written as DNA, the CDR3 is TGTGCCAGCAGTGAAATTTCGGCTAGCCCTAATGAGCAGTTCTTC. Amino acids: CASSEISASPNEQFF.

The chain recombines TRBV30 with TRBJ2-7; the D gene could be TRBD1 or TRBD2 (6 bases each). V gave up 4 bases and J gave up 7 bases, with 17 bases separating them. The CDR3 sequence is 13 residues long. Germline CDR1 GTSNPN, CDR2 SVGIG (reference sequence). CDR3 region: CAWMEGGLGEQYF. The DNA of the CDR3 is TGTGCCTGGATGGAGGGGGGCTTGGGAGAGCAGTACTTC.

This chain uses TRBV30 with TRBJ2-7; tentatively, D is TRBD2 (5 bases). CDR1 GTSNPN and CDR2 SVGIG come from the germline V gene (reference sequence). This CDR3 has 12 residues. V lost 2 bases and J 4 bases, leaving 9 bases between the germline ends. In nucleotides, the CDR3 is TGTGCCTGGAGTCTCGGGGTATACGAGCAGTACTTC. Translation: CAWSLGVYEQYF.

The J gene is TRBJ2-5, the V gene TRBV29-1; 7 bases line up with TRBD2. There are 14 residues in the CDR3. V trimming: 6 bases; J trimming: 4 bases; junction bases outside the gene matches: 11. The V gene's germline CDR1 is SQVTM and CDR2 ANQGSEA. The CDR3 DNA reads TGCAGCGTCCTAAGAGGAGGCGGGGGAGAGACCCAGTACTTC. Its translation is CSVLRGGGGETQYF.

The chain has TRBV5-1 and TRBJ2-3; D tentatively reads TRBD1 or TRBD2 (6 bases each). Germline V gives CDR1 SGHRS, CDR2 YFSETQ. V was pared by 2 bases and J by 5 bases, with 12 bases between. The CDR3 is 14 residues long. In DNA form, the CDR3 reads TGCGCCAGCAGCTTAGGGGGGATAGGAGATACGCAGTATTTT. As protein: CASSLGGIGDTQYF.

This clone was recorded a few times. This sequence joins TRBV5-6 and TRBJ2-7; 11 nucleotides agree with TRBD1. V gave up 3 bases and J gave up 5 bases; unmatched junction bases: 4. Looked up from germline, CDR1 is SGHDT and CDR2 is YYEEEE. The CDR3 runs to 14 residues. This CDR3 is CASSSRDRGNEQYF. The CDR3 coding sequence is TGTGCCAGCAGCTCCCGGGACAGGGGGAACGAGCAGTACTTC.

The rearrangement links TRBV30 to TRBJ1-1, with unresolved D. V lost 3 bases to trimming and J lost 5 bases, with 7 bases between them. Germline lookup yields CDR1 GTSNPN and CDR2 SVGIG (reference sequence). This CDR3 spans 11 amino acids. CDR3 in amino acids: CAWSRVTEAFF. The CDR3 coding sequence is TGTGCCTGGAGCCGGGTTACTGAAGCTTTCTTT.

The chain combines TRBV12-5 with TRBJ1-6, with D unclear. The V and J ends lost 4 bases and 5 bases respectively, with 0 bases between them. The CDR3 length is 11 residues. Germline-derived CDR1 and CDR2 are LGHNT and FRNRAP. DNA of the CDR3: TGTGCTAGTGGTTATAATTCACCCCTCCACTTT. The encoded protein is CASGYNSPLHF.

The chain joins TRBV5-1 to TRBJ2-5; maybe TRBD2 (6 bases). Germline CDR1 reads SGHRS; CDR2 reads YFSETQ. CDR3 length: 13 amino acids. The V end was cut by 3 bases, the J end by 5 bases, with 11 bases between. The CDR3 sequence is CASSSWEAETQYF. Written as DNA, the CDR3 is TGCGCCAGCAGCTCCTGGGAGGCGGAGACCCAGTACTTC.

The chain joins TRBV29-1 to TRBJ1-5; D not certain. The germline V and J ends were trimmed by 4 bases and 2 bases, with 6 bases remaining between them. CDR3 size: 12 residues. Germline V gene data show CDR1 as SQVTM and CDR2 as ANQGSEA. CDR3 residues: CSVAWGNQPQHF. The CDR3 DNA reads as TGCAGCGTTGCGTGGGGCAATCAGCCCCAGCATTTT.

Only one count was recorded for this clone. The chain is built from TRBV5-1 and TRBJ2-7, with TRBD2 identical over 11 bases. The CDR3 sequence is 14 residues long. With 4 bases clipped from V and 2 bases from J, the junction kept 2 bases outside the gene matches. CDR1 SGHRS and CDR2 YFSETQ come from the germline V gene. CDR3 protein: CASSTSGGAYEQYF. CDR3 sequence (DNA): TGCGCCAGCAGCACTAGCGGGGGAGCCTACGAGCAGTACTTC.

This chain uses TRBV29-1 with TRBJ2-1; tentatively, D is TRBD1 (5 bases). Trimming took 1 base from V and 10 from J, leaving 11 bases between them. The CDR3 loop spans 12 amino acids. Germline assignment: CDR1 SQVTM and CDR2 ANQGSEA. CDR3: CSVEGAGNEQFF. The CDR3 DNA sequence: TGCAGCGTTGAAGGGGCAGGGAACGAGCAGTTCTTC.

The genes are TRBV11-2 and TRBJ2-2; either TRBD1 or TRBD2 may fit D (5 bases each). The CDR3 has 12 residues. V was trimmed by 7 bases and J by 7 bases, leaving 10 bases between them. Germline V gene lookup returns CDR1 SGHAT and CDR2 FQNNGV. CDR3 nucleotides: TGTGCCAGCACCGGGGACCACGGGGAGCTGTTTTTT. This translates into CASTGDHGELFF.

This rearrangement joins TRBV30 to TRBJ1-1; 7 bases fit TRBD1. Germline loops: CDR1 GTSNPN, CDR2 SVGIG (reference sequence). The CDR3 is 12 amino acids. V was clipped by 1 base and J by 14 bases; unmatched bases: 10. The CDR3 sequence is CAWSDFPGQSFF. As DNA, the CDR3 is TGTGCCTGGAGTGATTTCCCGGGACAGTCCTTCTTT.

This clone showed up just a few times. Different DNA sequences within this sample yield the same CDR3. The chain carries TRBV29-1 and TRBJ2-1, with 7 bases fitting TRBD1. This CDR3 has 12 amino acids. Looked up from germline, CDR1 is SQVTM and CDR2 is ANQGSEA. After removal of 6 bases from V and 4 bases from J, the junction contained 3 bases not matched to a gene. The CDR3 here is CSVGQSYNEQFF. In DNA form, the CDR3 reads TGCAGCGTGGGACAGTCGTACAATGAGCAGTTCTTC.

The DNA for the CDR3 is TGCGCCAGCAGCCAAGATGGGGGACAGCGGTCCACAGATACGCAGTATTTT. Translating gives CASSQDGGQRSTDTQYF. This chain uses TRBV4-3 with TRBJ2-3, with 7 bases lining up with TRBD1. The CDR3 consists of 17 residues. Germline CDR1 is LGHNA and CDR2 is YSLEER. The V segment lost 0 bases and the J segment 2 bases; nucleotides outside the gene matches: 8.

The CDR3 DNA reads as TGTGCCAGCAGCTCTGGGACAGGGGTATCCTACGAGCAGTACTTC. This encodes CASSSGTGVSYEQYF. The chain is built from TRBV7-9 and TRBJ2-7; 10 bases are shared with TRBD1. After removal of 4 bases from V and 1 base from J, the junction contained 4 bases not matched to a gene. Germline V lookup: CDR1 SEHNR, CDR2 FQNEAQ (reference sequence). The CDR3 is 15 amino acids.

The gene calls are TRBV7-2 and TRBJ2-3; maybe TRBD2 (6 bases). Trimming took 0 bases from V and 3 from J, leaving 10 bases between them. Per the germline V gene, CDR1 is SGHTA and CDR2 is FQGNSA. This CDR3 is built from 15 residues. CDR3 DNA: TGTGCCAGCAGCTTAGCGGGGGGTAGGACAGATACGCAGTATTTT. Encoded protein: CASSLAGGRTDTQYF. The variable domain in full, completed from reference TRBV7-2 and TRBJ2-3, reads GAGVSQSPSNKVTEKGKDVELRCDPISGHTALYWYRQSLGQGLEFLIYFQGNSAPDKSGLPSDRFSAERTGGSVSTLTIQRTQQEDSAVYLCASSLAGGRTDTQYFGPGTRLTVL.

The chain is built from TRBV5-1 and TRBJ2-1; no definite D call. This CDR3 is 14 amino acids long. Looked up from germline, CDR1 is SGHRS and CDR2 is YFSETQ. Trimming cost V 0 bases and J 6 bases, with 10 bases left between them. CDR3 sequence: CASSLASGANEQFF. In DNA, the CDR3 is TGCGCCAGCAGCTTGGCGTCTGGCGCCAATGAGCAGTTCTTC. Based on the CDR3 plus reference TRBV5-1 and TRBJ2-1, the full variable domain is KAGVTQTPRYLIKTRGQQVTLSCSPISGHRSVSWYQQTPGQGLQFLFEYFSETQRNKGNFPGRFSGRQFSNSRSEMNVSTLELGDSALYLCASSLASGANEQFFGPGTRLTVL.

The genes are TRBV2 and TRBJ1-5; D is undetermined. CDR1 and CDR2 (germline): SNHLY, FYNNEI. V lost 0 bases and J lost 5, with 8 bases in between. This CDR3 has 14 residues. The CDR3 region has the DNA TGTGCCAGCAGTGAAGCGTGGTTACATCAGCCCCAGCATTTT. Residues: CASSEAWLHQPQHF.

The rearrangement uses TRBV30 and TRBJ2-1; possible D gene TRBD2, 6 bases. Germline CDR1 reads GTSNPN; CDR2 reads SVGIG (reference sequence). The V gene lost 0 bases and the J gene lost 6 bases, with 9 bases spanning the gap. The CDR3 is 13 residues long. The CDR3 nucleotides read TGTGCCTGGAGTGTAGGACTACCCAATGAGCAGTTCTTC. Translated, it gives CAWSVGLPNEQFF.

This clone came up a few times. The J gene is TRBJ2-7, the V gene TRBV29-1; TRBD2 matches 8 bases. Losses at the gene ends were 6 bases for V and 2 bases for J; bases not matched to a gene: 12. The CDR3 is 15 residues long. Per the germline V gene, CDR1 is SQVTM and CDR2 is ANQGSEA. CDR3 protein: CSVGDPRGGTYEQYF. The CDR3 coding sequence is TGCAGCGTCGGAGACCCCCGGGGGGGGACCTACGAGCAGTACTTC.